This entry concerns a single T cell receptor beta chain. This record comes from a study of T cell responses to AZD1222 COVID-19 vaccine. V lost 4 bases, J lost 2 bases, and 6 bases lay in between. Germline V lookup: CDR1 SQVTM, CDR2 ANQGSEA. The CDR3 length is 11 residues. The assay was immunoSEQ multiplex PCR, and TCRdb's table has in-frame clones only and misses some. The sample records about 94,000 clones, approximately 90% being singletons. V and J are TRBV29-1 and TRBJ2-7; no clear D. This TCR was sampled from an adult in good health. The source material was peripheral blood, sampled on day 0 of AZD1222 vaccination. The chain's CDR3 is CSVGDTYEQYF. CDR3 nucleotide sequence: TGCAGCGTTGGTGACACCTACGAGCAGTACTTC.